These 24 T cell receptor beta chains originate from one sample sequenced in a study of blood T cells in healthy people across ages. Through a sample-barcoded 5' primer and a J-beta primer mix, a second PCR was run for roughly 6 to 12 cycles. TCRdb redid the calling of the 5' RACE reads with MiXCR, one entry per CDR3 protein. Here the sample spans hundreds of thousands of distinct CDR3 sequences, more than 45% being singletons. Sequencing was carried out using blood. These receptors were taken from a man aged 60 to 75 in good health.

CDR3 residues: CSAKTGGASDEQYF. Here the CDR3 DNA reads TGCAGTGCTAAGACAGGGGGCGCGTCCGATGAGCAGTACTTC. V and J are TRBV20-1 and TRBJ2-4, with 10 bases aligning to TRBD1. J lost 13 bases, V lost 4 bases, and 13 bases had no gene match. Germline V gene data show CDR1 as DFQATT and CDR2 as SNEGSKA (reference sequence). CDR3 length: 14 residues.

The chain couples TRBV5-1 to TRBJ2-1; 8 bases agree with TRBD2. Germline CDR1 reads SGHRS; CDR2 reads YFSETQ. V trimming: 2 bases; J trimming: 3 bases; junction bases outside the gene matches: 10. This CDR3 contains 17 residues. CDR3 sequence reads: CASSLTISGRNYNEQFF. In DNA form, the CDR3 reads TGCGCCAGCAGCTTAACCATCAGCGGGAGAAACTACAATGAGCAGTTCTTC.

This rearrangement joins TRBV3-1 to TRBJ2-5; 12 bases line up with TRBD2. CDR1 LGHDT and CDR2 YNNKEL come from the germline V gene (reference sequence). This CDR3 contains 14 residues. The junction had 7 bases not matched to a gene; V was cut back by 3 bases and J by 11 bases. The CDR3 here is CASSQGLAGNEQYF. Written as DNA, the CDR3 is TGTGCCAGCAGCCAGGGACTAGCGGGCAATGAGCAGTACTTC.

This clonotype has more than one count but fewer than ten. The rearrangement uses TRBV13 and TRBJ2-7, with D unclear. The V and J ends lost 5 bases and 4 bases respectively, with 12 bases between them. Germline V gives CDR1 PRHDT, CDR2 FYEKMQ (reference sequence). CDR3 length equals 13 residues. CDR3: CASSVVGPYEQYF. The CDR3 coding sequence is TGTGCCAGCAGCGTAGTAGGACCTTACGAGCAGTACTTC.

CDR3 residues: CASSLASATYGYTF. Written as DNA, the CDR3 is TGTGCCAGCAGCTTAGCTTCGGCCACCTATGGCTACACCTTC. This chain uses TRBV7-8 with TRBJ1-2; D ambiguous. Germline-derived CDR1 and CDR2 are SGHVS and FQNEAQ. V was shortened by 0 bases and J by 4 bases, with 9 bases between the two germline ends. The CDR3 spans 14 residues.

This clonotype was seen a single time. The chain joins TRBV3-1 to TRBJ2-1; TRBD2 matches 11 bases. The CDR3 extends over 19 amino acids. V gave up 2 bases and J gave up 1 base; unmatched junction bases: 10. CDR1 is LGHDT and CDR2 is YNNKEL in the germline V gene (reference sequence). The CDR3 sequence is CASSQFATSGKNSYNEQFF. CDR3 bases: TGTGCCAGCAGCCAATTCGCGACTAGCGGGAAGAATTCCTACAATGAGCAGTTCTTC.

This clonotype has more than one count but fewer than ten. The chain has TRBV20-1 and TRBJ2-3, with unresolved D. Per the germline V gene, CDR1 is DFQATT and CDR2 is SNEGSKA (reference sequence). V was cut by 4 bases and J by 6 bases, with 11 bases left in between. This CDR3 comprises 12 residues. CDR3 amino acids: CSATDVWDTQYF. Here the CDR3 DNA reads TGCAGTGCTACGGACGTTTGGGATACGCAGTATTTT.

This clonotype was detected a few times. The V gene is TRBV20-1, the J gene TRBJ1-2; perhaps TRBD1 as D (6 bases). CDR1 and CDR2 from the germline V gene are DFQATT and SNEGSKA (reference sequence). The CDR3 is 14 amino acids. Trimming stripped 0 bases from V and 4 bases from J, with 12 bases between. CDR3 loop: CSARDPGTTYGYTF. In DNA form, the CDR3 reads TGCAGTGCTAGAGATCCCGGGACAACCTATGGCTACACCTTC.

This clonotype was picked up one time. The V and J genes are TRBV20-1 and TRBJ2-3; tentatively, D is TRBD1 (6 bases). Per the germline V gene, CDR1 is DFQATT and CDR2 is SNEGSKA (reference sequence). V was cut by 1 base and J by 2 bases, with 13 bases left in between. The CDR3 length is 15 residues. The CDR3 DNA sequence: TGCAGTGCTAGAGGGATGACAGGTAACACAGATACGCAGTATTTT. This sequence encodes CSARGMTGNTDTQYF.

The J gene is TRBJ2-5, the V gene TRBV6-5, with 9 bases identical to TRBD1. The CDR3 extends over 15 amino acids. Germline V gene lookup returns CDR1 MNHEY and CDR2 SVGAGI. The J segment lost 4 bases and the V segment lost 2 bases, leaving 5 bases of the junction unmatched. CDR3 in DNA: TGTGCCAGCAGTTACACCGGACAGGGGACAGAGACCCAGTACTTC. As protein: CASSYTGQGTETQYF.

This clonotype has more than one count but fewer than ten. The V and J genes are TRBV10-3 and TRBJ2-7, with D perhaps TRBD2 (6 bases). CDR3 length equals 15 residues. The V end lost 7 bases, the J end lost 4 bases, and 20 bases lay between the germline ends. Per germline, CDR1 ENHRY and CDR2 SYGVKD. CDR3 in DNA: TGTGCCATCACCAAGGAGGGCAACCCCGGATACGAGCAGTACTTC. Protein product: CAITKEGNPGYEQYF.

This chain joins TRBV27 and TRBJ2-6, with D hard to call. The CDR3 is 15 amino acids. The germline gives CDR1 MNHEY, CDR2 SMNVEV (reference sequence). With 6 bases removed from V and 0 bases from J, the gap between germline ends came to 9 bases. CDR3 in DNA: TGTGCCAGCAGACGACCGGACTCTGGGGCCAACGTCCTGACTTTC. Amino acid sequence: CASRRPDSGANVLTF.

The CDR3 DNA is TGTGCCAGCAGTTGGTGGGGGGCGCAAGGCAATCAGCCCCAGCATTTT. Translation: CASSWWGAQGNQPQHF. This chain links TRBV28 with TRBJ1-5, with TRBD1 as a possible D gene (6 bases). Between the trimmed V and J ends, which lost 4 bases and 2 bases, there was a span of 15 bases. The CDR3 length is 16 residues. In germline, CDR1 is MDHEN, CDR2 SYDVKM.

This clonotype came up many times. This chain uses TRBV20-1 with TRBJ2-7; no reliable D call. The CDR3 contains 10 residues. The germline V and J ends were trimmed by 3 bases and 2 bases, with 2 bases remaining between them. The germline V gene has CDR1 DFQATT and CDR2 SNEGSKA (reference sequence). CDR3 sequence reads: CSASAYEQYF. The CDR3 nucleotides are TGCAGTGCTAGTGCCTACGAGCAGTACTTC.

V is TRBV4-1 and J is TRBJ1-6; tentatively, D is TRBD1 (5 bases). Trimming cost V 7 bases and J 9 bases, with 19 bases left between them. Germline CDR1 is MGHRA and CDR2 is YSYEKL. CDR3 length: 15 residues. The CDR3 sequence: CASTQTGTGGSPLHF. CDR3 sequence (DNA): TGCGCCAGCACCCAGACCGGTACCGGGGGTTCACCCCTCCACTTT.

The chain is built from TRBV5-6 and TRBJ2-7; 7 bases fit TRBD1. The germline V gene encodes CDR1 SGHDT and CDR2 YYEEEE. The CDR3 loop spans 15 amino acids. V was clipped by 4 bases and J by 0 bases; unmatched bases: 7. In DNA form, the CDR3 reads TGTGCCAGCAGCATCGGGACAGCCAGCTCCTACGAGCAGTACTTC. Amino acids: CASSIGTASSYEQYF.

The J gene is TRBJ2-5, the V gene TRBV20-1, with D maybe TRBD2 (6 bases). Trimming removed 1 base from V and 7 bases from J, with 13 bases in between. The CDR3 loop spans 13 amino acids. The germline V gene has CDR1 DFQATT and CDR2 SNEGSKA (reference sequence). The DNA of the CDR3 is TGCAGTGCTAGAGCTGGAGGGGTGGGGACCCAGTACTTC. Its translation is CSARAGGVGTQYF.

V usage is TRBV12-3 or TRBV12-4 and J usage is TRBJ2-3; no definite D call. CDR3 length: 11 residues. Trimming removed 7 bases at V and 4 bases at J, with 6 bases between. The CDR3 is CASTFADTQYF. CDR3 nucleotides: TGTGCCAGCACCTTCGCAGATACGCAGTATTTT.

The J gene is TRBJ1-2, the V gene TRBV4-3; unclear D gene. This CDR3 region has 16 residues. V lost 0 bases, J lost 0 bases, and 11 bases lay in between. From germline, CDR1 is LGHNA and CDR2 YSLEER. The CDR3: CASSQEVGATNYGYTF. CDR3 in DNA: TGCGCCAGCAGCCAAGAGGTAGGAGCGACTAACTATGGCTACACCTTC.

This clonotype has more than one count but fewer than ten. This sequence joins TRBV5-1 and TRBJ2-5; a weak D match, TRBD2 (7 bases). Germline V lookup: CDR1 SGHRS, CDR2 YFSETQ. Trimming shortened V by 4 bases and J by 4 bases, and 14 bases separated the two germline ends. This CDR3 contains 14 residues. The CDR3, as DNA: TGCGCCAGCAGCCCGGAGCGGGACACAGAGACCCAGTACTTC. It specifies CASSPERDTETQYF.

This clonotype occurred once. The rearrangement uses TRBV30 and TRBJ2-7; 7 bases map to TRBD1. Germline CDR1 GTSNPN, CDR2 SVGIG (reference sequence). The junction had 4 bases not matched to a gene; V was cut back by 5 bases and J by 3 bases. There are 12 residues in the CDR3. Written as DNA, the CDR3 is TGTGCCTGGGGGGGACAGAACTACGAGCAGTACTTC. Amino acid sequence: CAWGGQNYEQYF.

The chain joins TRBV13 to TRBJ2-1, with 12 bases that match TRBD2. The CDR3 covers 18 residues. V lost 5 bases to trimming and J lost 2 bases; unmatched junction nucleotides: 10. Germline V gene lookup returns CDR1 PRHDT and CDR2 FYEKMQ (reference sequence). CDR3 sequence reads: CASSPPGLAGSPYNEQFF. The CDR3, as DNA: TGTGCCAGCAGCCCCCCGGGACTAGCGGGTAGCCCCTACAATGAGCAGTTCTTC.

This sequence joins TRBV7-2 and TRBJ1-2; D might be TRBD1 (5 bases). V was shortened by 5 bases and J by 5 bases, with 12 bases between the two germline ends. The CDR3 runs to 13 residues. Germline V gene sequence: CDR1 SGHTA, CDR2 FQGNSA. The CDR3 DNA reads TGTGCCAGCAGCGTACAGGTGATTTATGGCTACACCTTC. Protein product: CASSVQVIYGYTF.

To note about this clonotype: The germline gene is not matched at one end of the junction; a read error may be the cause. The rearrangement uses TRBV14 and TRBJ2-5; D is possibly TRBD1 (6 bases). CDR3 length: 14 amino acids. Germline V gives CDR1 SGHDN, CDR2 FVKESK. CDR3 sequence reads: CAGSQEWGRQTQYF. The CDR3 DNA is TGTGCCGGCAGCCAAGAGTGGGGGCGTCAGACCCAGTACTTC.